The 23 T cell receptor beta chains below were found in one sample sequenced in a study of human T cells and chemical hapten exposure. TCRdb reanalysed the RACE reads using MiXCR and keeps one entry per CDR3 protein. Of about 85,000 distinct CDR3 sequences detected, 11% appear once; the ten largest clones hold 1.6%. The time point denotes: patch test 2, 6 weeks after DPC sensitization. Described treatment: therapeutic diphenylcyclopropenone sensitization with weekly scalp DPC. The sample consisted of whole blood, taken in connection with sensitization to the hapten diphenylcyclopropenone (DPC). Source of these receptors: a man aged 18 to 29 with alopecia areata. Some clones in this sample may be carry-over from other donors' samples.

In its sample, this clonotype was seen many times. The V and J genes are TRBV4-2 and TRBJ1-5, with D possibly TRBD1 on 6 matching bases. The CDR3 is made up of 15 amino acids. The ends were cut back, 1 base at V and 3 bases at J, with 10 bases in the middle. Germline-derived CDR1 and CDR2 are LGHNA and YNFKEQ. In DNA form, the CDR3 reads TGTGCCAGCAGCCAAGTGAGGGACACCAATCAGCCCCAGCATTTT. Translation: CASSQVRDTNQPQHF.

This clonotype showed up just a few times. V usage is TRBV7-9 and J usage is TRBJ2-2; 7 bases agree with TRBD1. CDR1 is SEHNR, CDR2 FQNEAQ, per germline (reference sequence). The CDR3 length is 17 residues. V gave up 6 bases and J gave up 2 bases; unmatched junction bases: 12. Here the CDR3 reads CASRLVAGTANTGELFF. The CDR3 DNA sequence: TGTGCCAGCAGACTGGTGGCCGGGACAGCAAACACCGGGGAGCTGTTTTTT.

The chain couples TRBV6-5 to TRBJ1-1; a weak D match, TRBD1 (5 bases). Germline CDR1 and CDR2: MNHEY and SVGAGI. The CDR3 is 13 residues long. V was shortened by 6 bases and J by 0 bases, with 8 bases between the two germline ends. The CDR3 coding sequence is TGTGCCAGCAGCAGACAGATGAACACTGAAGCTTTCTTT. Protein product: CASSRQMNTEAFF.

The chain recombines TRBV7-9 with TRBJ2-1; 10 nucleotides align to TRBD1. This CDR3 has 16 amino acids. V gave up 2 bases and J gave up 5 bases; unmatched junction bases: 6. Germline-derived CDR1 and CDR2 are SEHNR and FQNEAQ (reference sequence). The CDR3: CASSLWGTGENNEQFF. Written as DNA, the CDR3 is TGTGCCAGCAGCTTATGGGGGACAGGGGAAAACAATGAGCAGTTCTTC.

This clonotype was seen repeatedly, ten times or more. The chain has TRBV7-6 and TRBJ1-6, with D unresolved. Between the trimmed V and J ends, which lost 0 bases and 8 bases, there was a span of 11 bases. The V gene's germline CDR1 is SGHVS and CDR2 FNYEAQ. CDR3 length: 15 residues. DNA for the CDR3: TGTGCCAGCAGCTTAGCATCCCAGACCTATTCACCCCTCCACTTT. Protein sequence: CASSLASQTYSPLHF. Full variable domain (missing parts from reference TRBV7-6 and TRBJ1-6): GAGVSQSPRYKVTKRGQDVALRCDPISGHVSLYWYRQALGQGPEFLTYFNYEAQQDKSGLPNDRFSAERPEGSISTLTIQRTEQRDSAMYRCASSLASQTYSPLHFGNGTRLTVT.

This clonotype was counted between two and nine times. V gene TRBV5-8 combines with J gene TRBJ1-2; 12 positions agree with TRBD1. Trimming took 1 base from V and 4 from J; bases not matched to a gene: 5. Germline V gene sequence: CDR1 SGHTS, CDR2 YDEGEE. The CDR3 loop spans 16 amino acids. CDR3 protein: CASSLLTGQGAYGYTF. The DNA for the CDR3 is TGTGCCAGCAGCTTGTTAACGGGACAGGGGGCCTATGGCTACACCTTC.

This clonotype was seen a handful of times. V gene TRBV11-3 combines with J gene TRBJ2-5; tentative D call: TRBD1 (5 bases). The CDR3 extends over 13 amino acids. In germline, CDR1 is SGHNT, CDR2 YENEEA. Trimming shortened V by 0 bases and J by 3 bases, and 5 bases separated the two germline ends. This CDR3 reads CASSLEGEETQYF. CDR3 bases: TGTGCCAGCAGCTTAGAAGGGGAAGAGACCCAGTACTTC.

In this sample, this clonotype turned up many times. The chain recombines TRBV6-2 or TRBV6-3 with TRBJ1-6; tentatively, D is TRBD1 (5 bases). V was trimmed by 8 bases and J by 7 bases, leaving 18 bases between them. Looked up from germline, CDR1 is MNHEY and CDR2 is SVGEGT. The CDR3 totals 15 residues. As DNA, the CDR3 is TGTGCCAGCCGGCTGGGGCTAGCAGGGAATTCACCCCTCCACTTT. This gives the protein CASRLGLAGNSPLHF.

This clonotype was recorded at least ten times. V is TRBV11-3 and J is TRBJ2-1; 11 bases line up with TRBD1. Germline trimming cut 5 bases from V and 5 bases from J; bases unmatched to any gene: 5. Germline values: CDR1 SGHNT, CDR2 YENEEA. The CDR3 consists of 15 residues. DNA of the CDR3: TGTGCCAGCAGCGTCGGACAGGGGGCGAACAATGAGCAGTTCTTC. This codes for CASSVGQGANNEQFF.

A few counts support this clonotype. The genes are TRBV5-1 and TRBJ1-1; the D is unclear. The V and J ends lost 2 bases and 3 bases respectively, with 11 bases between them. The CDR3 totals 14 residues. In germline, CDR1 is SGHRS, CDR2 YFSETQ. CDR3 nucleotide sequence: TGCGCCAGCAGCTTCGTAAACACCGACACTGAAGCTTTCTTT. This translates into CASSFVNTDTEAFF.

The rearrangement uses TRBV20-1 and TRBJ1-6; no definite D call. Per the germline V gene, CDR1 is DFQATT and CDR2 is SNEGSKA (reference sequence). Trimming pared 2 bases from V and 9 bases from J, leaving 23 bases between. There are 17 residues in the CDR3. The CDR3 DNA is TGCAGTGCTAGAACCTCGTCCGGTATAGTAGTCGGTTCACCCCTCCACTTT. This translates into CSARTSSGIVVGSPLHF.

Worth noting for this clonotype: A much larger clone lies a single base off, so this may be a read error. V is TRBV5-4 and J is TRBJ2-6; D is perhaps TRBD1 (5 bases). This CDR3 has 17 amino acids. Germline V gives CDR1 SGHNT, CDR2 YYREEE (reference sequence). The DNA of the CDR3 is TGTGCCAGCAGCTTAGGCGGCCAGAGCTCTGGGGCCAACGACCTGACTTTC. Translating gives CASSLGGQSSGANDLTF.

The genes are TRBV24-1 and TRBJ1-2, with 10 nucleotides matching TRBD1. V lost 4 bases to trimming and J lost 10 bases; unmatched junction nucleotides: 5. This CDR3 has 13 amino acids. Per the germline V gene, CDR1 is KGHDR and CDR2 is SFDVKD. CDR3 region: CATSDGQGVLYTF. CDR3 coding DNA: TGTGCCACCAGTGACGGACAGGGGGTGCTCTACACCTTC.

The CDR3 DNA reads TGTGCCAGCAGCCAAGATGCTAAGGGCGAGCAGTACTTC. This gives the protein CASSQDAKGEQYF. V gene TRBV3-1 combines with J gene TRBJ2-7; D gene ambiguous. Trimming pared 0 bases from V and 6 bases from J, leaving 9 bases between. Germline assignment: CDR1 LGHDT and CDR2 YNNKEL (reference sequence). There are 13 residues in the CDR3.

CDR3 coding DNA: TGCGCCAGCAGCCAAGATAGGAGACAGGGATATAGCAATCAGCCCCAGCATTTT. Residues: CASSQDRRQGYSNQPQHF. The chain employs TRBV4-3 and TRBJ1-5; 7 bases line up with TRBD1. This CDR3 spans 18 amino acids. Per germline, CDR1 LGHNA and CDR2 YSLEER. V trimming: 0 bases; J trimming: 0 bases; junction bases outside the gene matches: 8.

A few counts support this clonotype. The chain employs TRBV7-3 and TRBJ2-3; 9 bases are shared with TRBD2. V was pared by 3 bases and J by 0 bases, with 16 bases of the junction left unmatched. Per the germline V gene, CDR1 is SGHTA and CDR2 is FQGTGA. The CDR3 contains 20 residues. The CDR3 loop reads CASSFRGRLAAPFSTDTQYF. CDR3 bases: TGTGCCAGCAGCTTCCGTGGAAGACTAGCGGCTCCCTTTAGCACAGATACGCAGTATTTT.

Many counts were recorded for this clonotype. DNA of the CDR3: TGTGCCAGTAGTATTTCAGTGAACACTGAAGCTTTCTTT. Its protein product is CASSISVNTEAFF. The chain is built from TRBV19 and TRBJ1-1; the D is unclear. From germline, CDR1 is LNHDA and CDR2 SQIVND (reference sequence). V lost 3 bases and J lost 0, with 5 bases in between. This CDR3 has 13 residues.

This clonotype was seen many times. The gene calls are TRBV7-3 and TRBJ2-2; no clear D gene. Germline V lookup: CDR1 SGHTA, CDR2 FQGTGA. The CDR3 loop spans 17 amino acids. V lost 8 bases and J lost 0, with 19 bases in between. Written as DNA, the CDR3 is TGTGCCAGCGGTCCAGTTTTGGCCGCCACGAACACCGGGGAGCTGTTTTTT. Protein product: CASGPVLAATNTGELFF.

For this clonotype: A much larger clone differs by one base, so this may be a read error. The genes are TRBV19 and TRBJ1-5; 7 positions agree with TRBD1. This CDR3 spans 15 amino acids. Germline V gene sequence: CDR1 LNHDA, CDR2 SQIVND (reference sequence). DNA for the CDR3: TGTGCCAGTACCACCGACAGGGATCGTAATCAGCCCCAGCTTTTT. This sequence encodes CASTTDRDRNQPQLF.

J is TRBJ2-1 and V is TRBV12-3 or TRBV12-4; D is undetermined. The V and J ends lost 2 bases and 9 bases respectively, with 5 bases between them. The CDR3 covers 11 residues. CDR3 region: CASSLLGEQFF. The CDR3 DNA sequence: TGTGCCAGCAGTTTATTGGGTGAGCAGTTCTTC.

This clonotype occurred many times. The V and J genes are TRBV28 and TRBJ2-3; D uncertain. Trimming took off 1 base at V and 4 bases at J, with 3 bases between the two ends. CDR1 and CDR2 (germline): MDHEN, SYDVKM. The CDR3 contains 12 residues. CDR3 coding DNA: TGTGCCAGCAGTTTATTTGCAGATACGCAGTATTTT. It specifies CASSLFADTQYF.

This clonotype has a handful of counts. The chain links TRBV28 to TRBJ2-7; 9 bases agree with TRBD1. This CDR3 has 12 residues. V gave up 5 bases and J gave up 9 bases; unmatched junction bases: 5. In germline, CDR1 is MDHEN, CDR2 SYDVKM. The DNA of the CDR3 is TGTGCCAGCAGTACAGGGGGCGGTCGGCAGTACTTC. Translated: CASSTGGGRQYF.

The chain is built from TRBV6-2 or TRBV6-3 and TRBJ2-5; 8 bases fit TRBD1. The junction had 1 base not matched to a gene; V was cut back by 6 bases and J by 4 bases. CDR3 length: 12 amino acids. CDR1 and CDR2 (germline): MNHEY, SVGEGT. CDR3 in DNA: TGTGCCAGCAGACAGGGGGGAGAGACCCAGTACTTC. Its translation: CASRQGGETQYF.